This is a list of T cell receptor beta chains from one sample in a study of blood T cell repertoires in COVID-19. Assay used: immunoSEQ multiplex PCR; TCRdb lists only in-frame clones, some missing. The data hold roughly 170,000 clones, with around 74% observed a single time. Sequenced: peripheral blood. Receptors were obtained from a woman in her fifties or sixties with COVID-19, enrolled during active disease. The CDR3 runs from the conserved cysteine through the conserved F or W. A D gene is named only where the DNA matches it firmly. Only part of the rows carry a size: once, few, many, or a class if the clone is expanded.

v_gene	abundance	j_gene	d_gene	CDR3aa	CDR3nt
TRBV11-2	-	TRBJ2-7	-	CASSLAGREQYF	TGTGCCAGCAGCTTAGCTGGGCGAGAGCAGTACTTC
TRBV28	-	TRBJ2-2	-	CASSSPTAELFF	TGTGCCAGCAGTTCCCCGACCGCGGAGCTGTTTTTT
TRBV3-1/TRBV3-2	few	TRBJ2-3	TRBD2	CASSQDRGGESDTQYF	TGTGCCAGCAGCCAAGATCGCGGGGGGGAGTCAGATACGCAGTATTTT
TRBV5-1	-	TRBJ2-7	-	CASSSGRRESSYEQYF	TGCGCCAGCAGCTCAGGTCGGAGGGAGAGCTCCTACGAGCAGTACTTC
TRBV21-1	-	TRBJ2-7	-	CASSPGQGSTYEQYF	TGTGCCAGCAGCCCCGGACAGGGGTCAACCTACGAGCAGTACTTC
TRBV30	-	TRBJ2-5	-	CAWMPLTSGETQYF	TGTGCCTGGATGCCACTAACTTCTGGCGAGACCCAGTACTTC
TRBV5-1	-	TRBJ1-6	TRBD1	CASSLDRGRSPLHF	TGCGCCAGCAGCTTGGACAGGGGGCGTTCACCCCTCCACTTT
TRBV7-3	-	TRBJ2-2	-	CASSLMPALMGNTGELFF	TGTGCCAGCAGCTTAATGCCAGCACTAATGGGGAACACCGGGGAGCTGTTTTTT
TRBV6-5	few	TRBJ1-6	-	CASSYSRTAYNSPLHF	TGTGCCAGCAGTTACTCCCGGACAGCTTATAATTCACCCCTCCACTTT
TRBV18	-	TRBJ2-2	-	CASSPMNSLNTGELFF	TGTGCCAGCTCACCAATGAACAGCCTCAACACCGGGGAGCTGTTTTTT
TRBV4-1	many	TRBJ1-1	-	CASSPRRGNTEAFF	TGCGCCAGCAGCCCTCGCCGGGGAAACACTGAAGCTTTCTTT
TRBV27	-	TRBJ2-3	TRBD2	CASSPPNTGTSYTDTQYF	TGTGCCAGCAGTCCCCCAAATACCGGGACTAGCTATACAGATACGCAGTATTTT
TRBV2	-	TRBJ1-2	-	CASRQGQNYGYTF	TGTGCCAGCCGCCAGGGGCAGAACTATGGCTACACCTTC
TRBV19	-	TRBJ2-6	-	CASIGHSGANVLTF	TGTGCCAGTATCGGTCACTCTGGGGCCAACGTCCTGACTTTC
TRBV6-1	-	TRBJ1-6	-	CASSEGRQDNSPLHF	TGTGCCAGCAGTGAAGGGCGTCAGGATAATTCACCCCTCCACTTT
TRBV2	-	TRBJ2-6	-	CASKDRNSGANVLTF	TGTGCCAGCAAGGACAGAAACTCTGGGGCCAACGTCCTGACTTTC
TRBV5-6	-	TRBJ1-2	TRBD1	CASSFGLTGIGGYTF	TGTGCCAGCAGCTTTGGATTGACAGGGATCGGGGGCTACACCTTC
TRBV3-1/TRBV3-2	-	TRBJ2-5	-	CASSTEETQYF	TGTGCCAGCAGCACTGAAGAGACCCAGTACTTC
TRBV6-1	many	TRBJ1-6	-	CASSEAREYNSPLHF	TGTGCCAGCAGTGAAGCGCGGGAGTATAATTCACCCCTCCACTTT
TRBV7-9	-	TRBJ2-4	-	CASSLGRGAKNIQYF	TGTGCCAGCAGCTTAGGCAGGGGTGCCAAAAACATTCAGTACTTC
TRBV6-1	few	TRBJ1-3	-	CASSEKVRVGRENTIYF	TGTGCCAGCAGTGAAAAGGTGCGGGTAGGGCGCGAAAACACCATATATTTT
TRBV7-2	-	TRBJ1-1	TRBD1	CASSETGQGATEAFF	TGTGCCAGCAGCGAAACCGGGCAGGGGGCAACTGAAGCTTTCTTT
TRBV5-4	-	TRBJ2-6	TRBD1	CASSIDRGLVSGANVLTF	TGTGCCAGCAGCATAGACAGGGGACTCGTTTCTGGGGCCAACGTCCTGACTTTC
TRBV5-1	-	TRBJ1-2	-	CASSTARGSNYGYTF	TGCGCCAGCAGTACGGCTAGGGGGTCTAACTATGGCTACACCTTC
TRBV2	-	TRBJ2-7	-	CASSEGEDEQYF	TGTGCCAGCAGTGAAGGGGAGGACGAGCAGTACTTC
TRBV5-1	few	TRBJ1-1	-	CASSWGRRGDAFF	TGCGCCAGCAGCTGGGGCAGGCGGGGAGACGCTTTCTTT
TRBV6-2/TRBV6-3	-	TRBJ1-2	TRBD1	CASSRDRASSNYGYTF	TGTGCCAGCAGCCGGGACAGGGCTTCCTCTAACTATGGCTACACCTTC
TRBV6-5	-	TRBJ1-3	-	CASSPRGGNTIYF	TGTGCCAGCAGTCCGCGGGGTGGAAACACCATATATTTT
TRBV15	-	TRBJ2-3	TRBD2	CATSRPGTSGIGTQYF	TGTGCCACCAGCAGACCGGGGACTAGCGGGATAGGTACGCAGTATTTT
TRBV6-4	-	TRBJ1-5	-	CASSDLVPQPQHF	TGTGCCAGCAGTGACCTAGTCCCTCAGCCCCAGCATTTT
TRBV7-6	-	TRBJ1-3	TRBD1	CASSARFTGGISGNTIYF	TGTGCCAGCAGCGCCCGATTTACAGGGGGCATCTCTGGAAACACCATATATTTT
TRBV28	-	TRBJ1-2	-	CASMSTGLGYTF	TGTGCCAGCATGAGTACAGGGCTTGGCTACACCTTC
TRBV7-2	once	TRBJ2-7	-	CASSSGHGSYEQYF	TGTGCCAGCAGCTCGGGACATGGCTCCTACGAGCAGTACTTC
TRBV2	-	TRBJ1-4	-	CASSVGSINEKLFF	TGTGCCAGCAGTGTGGGCAGTATTAATGAAAAACTGTTTTTT
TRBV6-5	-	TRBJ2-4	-	CASSYSRVLAKNIQYF	TGTGCCAGCAGTTACTCGCGGGTTTTAGCCAAAAACATTCAGTACTTC
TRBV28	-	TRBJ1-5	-	CASSPDTYQPQHF	TGTGCCAGCAGTCCGGACACCTATCAGCCCCAGCATTTT
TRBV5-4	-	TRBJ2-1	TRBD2	CASRDGLAGNNEQFF	TGTGCCAGCAGGGACGGACTAGCGGGAAACAATGAGCAGTTCTTC
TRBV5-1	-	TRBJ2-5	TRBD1	CASSYEPGTGGRETQYF	TGCGCCAGCAGCTATGAGCCCGGGACAGGGGGCAGGGAGACCCAGTACTTC
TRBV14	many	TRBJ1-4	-	CASSQLPTGVGKLFF	TGTGCCAGCAGCCAACTCCCCACGGGGGTAGGAAAACTGTTTTTT
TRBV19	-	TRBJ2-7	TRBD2	CASSIGRGGGEQYF	TGTGCCAGTAGTATAGGGCGCGGGGGTGGCGAGCAGTACTTC
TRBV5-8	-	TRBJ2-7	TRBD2	CASSPRAGRGLEQYF	TGTGCCAGCAGCCCCAGGGCGGGGAGGGGACTCGAGCAGTACTTC